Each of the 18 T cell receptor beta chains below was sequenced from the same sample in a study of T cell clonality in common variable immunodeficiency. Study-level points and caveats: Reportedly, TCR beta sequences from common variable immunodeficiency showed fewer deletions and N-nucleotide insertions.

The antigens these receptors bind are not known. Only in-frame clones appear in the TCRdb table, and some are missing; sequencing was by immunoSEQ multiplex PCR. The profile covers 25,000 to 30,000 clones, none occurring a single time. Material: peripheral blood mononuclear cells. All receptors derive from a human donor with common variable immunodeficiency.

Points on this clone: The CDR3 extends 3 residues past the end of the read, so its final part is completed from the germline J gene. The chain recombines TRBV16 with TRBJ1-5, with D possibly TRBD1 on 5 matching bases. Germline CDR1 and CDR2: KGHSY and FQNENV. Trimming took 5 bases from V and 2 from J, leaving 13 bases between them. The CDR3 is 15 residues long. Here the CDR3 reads CASSAGGLGNQPQHF. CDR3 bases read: TGTGCCAGCAGCGCTGGGGGGTTAGGCAATCAGCCC. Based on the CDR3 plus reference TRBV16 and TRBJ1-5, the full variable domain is GEEVAQTPKHLVRGEGQKAKLYCAPIKGHSYVFWYQQVLKNEFKFLISFQNENVFDETGMPKERFSAKCLPNSPCSLEIQATKLEDSAVYFCASSAGGLGNQPQHFGDGTRLSIL.

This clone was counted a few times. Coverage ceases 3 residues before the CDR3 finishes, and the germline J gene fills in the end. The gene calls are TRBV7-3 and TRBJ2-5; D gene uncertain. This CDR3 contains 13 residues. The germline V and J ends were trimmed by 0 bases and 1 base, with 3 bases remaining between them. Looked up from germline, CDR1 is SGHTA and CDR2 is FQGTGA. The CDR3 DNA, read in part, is TGTGCCAGCAGCTTAACTCGCCAAGAGACC. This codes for CASSLTRQET. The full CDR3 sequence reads CASSLTRQETQYF.

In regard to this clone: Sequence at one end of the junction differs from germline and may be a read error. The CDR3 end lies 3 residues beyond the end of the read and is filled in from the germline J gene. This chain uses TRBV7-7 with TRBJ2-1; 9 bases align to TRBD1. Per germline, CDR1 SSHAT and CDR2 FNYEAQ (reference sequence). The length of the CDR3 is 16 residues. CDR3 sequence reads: CASSLAYGTGYDEQFF. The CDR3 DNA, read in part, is TGTGCTAGCAGCTTAGCATACGGGACAGGGTATGATGAG. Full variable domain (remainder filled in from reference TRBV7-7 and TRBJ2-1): GAGVSQSPRYKVTKRGQDVTLRCDPISSHATLYWYQQALGQGPEFLTYFNYEAQPDKSGLPSDRFSAERPEGSISTLTIQRTEQRDSAMYRCASSLAYGTGYDEQFFGPGTRLTVL.

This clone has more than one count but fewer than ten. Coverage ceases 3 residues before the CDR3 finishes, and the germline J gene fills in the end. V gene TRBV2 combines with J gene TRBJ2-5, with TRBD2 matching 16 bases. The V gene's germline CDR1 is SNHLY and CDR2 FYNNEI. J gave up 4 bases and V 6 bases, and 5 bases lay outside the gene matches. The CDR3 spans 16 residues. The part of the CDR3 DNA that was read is TGTGCCAGCAGGGAGGGACTAGCGGGGGGGCTAGAGACC. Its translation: CASREGLAGGLET. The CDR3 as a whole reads CASREGLAGGLETQYF.

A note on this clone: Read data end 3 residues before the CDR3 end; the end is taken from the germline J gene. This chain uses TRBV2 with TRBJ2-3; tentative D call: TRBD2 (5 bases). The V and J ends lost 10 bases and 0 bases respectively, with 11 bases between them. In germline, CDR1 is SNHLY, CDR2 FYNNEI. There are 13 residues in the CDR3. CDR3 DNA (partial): TGTGCCACCACGGGCGGGAGCACAGATACG. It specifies CATTGGSTDT. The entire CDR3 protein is CATTGGSTDTQYF.

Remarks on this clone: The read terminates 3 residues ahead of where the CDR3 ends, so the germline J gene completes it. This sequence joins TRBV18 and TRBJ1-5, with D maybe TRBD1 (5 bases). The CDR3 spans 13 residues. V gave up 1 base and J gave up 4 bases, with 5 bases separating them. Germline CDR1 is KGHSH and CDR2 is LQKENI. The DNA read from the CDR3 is TGTGCCAGCTCACCACGACAGAATCAGCCC. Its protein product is CASSPRQNQP. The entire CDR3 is CASSPRQNQPQHF.

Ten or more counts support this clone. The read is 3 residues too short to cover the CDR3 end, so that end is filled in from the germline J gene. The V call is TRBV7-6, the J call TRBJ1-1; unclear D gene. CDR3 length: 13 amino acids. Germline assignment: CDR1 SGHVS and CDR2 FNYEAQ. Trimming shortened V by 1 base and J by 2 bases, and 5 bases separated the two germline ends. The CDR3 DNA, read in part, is TGTGCCAGCAGCTTAGAGGTCAACACTGAA. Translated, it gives CASSLEVNTE. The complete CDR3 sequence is CASSLEVNTEAFF. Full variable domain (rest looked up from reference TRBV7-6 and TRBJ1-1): GAGVSQSPRYKVTKRGQDVALRCDPISGHVSLYWYRQALGQGPEFLTYFNYEAQQDKSGLPNDRFSAERPEGSISTLTIQRTEQRDSAMYRCASSLEVNTEAFFGQGTRLTVV.

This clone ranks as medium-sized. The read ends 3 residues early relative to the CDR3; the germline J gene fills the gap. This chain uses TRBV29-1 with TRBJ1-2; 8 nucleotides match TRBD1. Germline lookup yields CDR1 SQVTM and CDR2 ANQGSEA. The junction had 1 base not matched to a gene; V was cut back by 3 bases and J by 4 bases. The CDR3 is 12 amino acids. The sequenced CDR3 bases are TGCAGCGTTGAGGGACAGGCCTATGGC. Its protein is CSVEGQAYG. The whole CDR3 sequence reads CSVEGQAYGYTF.

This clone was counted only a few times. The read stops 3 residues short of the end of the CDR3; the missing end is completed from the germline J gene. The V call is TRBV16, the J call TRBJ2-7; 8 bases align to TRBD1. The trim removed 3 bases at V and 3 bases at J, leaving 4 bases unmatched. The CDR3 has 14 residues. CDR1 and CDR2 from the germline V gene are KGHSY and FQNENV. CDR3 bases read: TGTGCCAGCAGCCATGTTGGACAGGGCTACGAG. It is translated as CASSHVGQGYE. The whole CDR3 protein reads CASSHVGQGYEQYF.

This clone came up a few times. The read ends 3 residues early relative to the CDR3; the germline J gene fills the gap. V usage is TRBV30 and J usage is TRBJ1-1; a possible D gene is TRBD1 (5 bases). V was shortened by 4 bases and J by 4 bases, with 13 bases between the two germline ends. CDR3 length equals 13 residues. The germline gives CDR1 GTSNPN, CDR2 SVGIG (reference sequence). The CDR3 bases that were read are TGTGCCTGGACCGCGGGGGGGAGCACTGAA. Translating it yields CAWTAGGSTE. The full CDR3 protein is CAWTAGGSTEAFF. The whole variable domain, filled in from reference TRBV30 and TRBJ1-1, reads SQTIHQWPATLVQPVGSPLSLECTVEGTSNPNLYWYRQAAGRGLQLLFYSVGIGQISSEVPQNLSASRPQDRQFILSSKKLLLSDSGFYLCAWTAGGSTEAFFGQGTRLTVV.

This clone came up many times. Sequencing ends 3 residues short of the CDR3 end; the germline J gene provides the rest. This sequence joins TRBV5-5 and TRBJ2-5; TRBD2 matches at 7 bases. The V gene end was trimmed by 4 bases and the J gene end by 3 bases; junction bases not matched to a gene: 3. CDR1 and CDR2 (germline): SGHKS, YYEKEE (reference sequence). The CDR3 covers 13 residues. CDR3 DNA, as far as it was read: TGTGCCAGCAGCCACGGGGGGAAAGAGACC. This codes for CASSHGGKET. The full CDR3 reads CASSHGGKETQYF. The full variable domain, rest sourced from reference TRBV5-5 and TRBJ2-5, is DAGVTQSPTHLIKTRGQQVTLRCSPISGHKSVSWYQQVLGQGPQFIFQYYEKEERGRGNFPDRFSARQFPNYSSELNVNALLLGDSALYLCASSHGGKETQYFGPGTRLLVL.

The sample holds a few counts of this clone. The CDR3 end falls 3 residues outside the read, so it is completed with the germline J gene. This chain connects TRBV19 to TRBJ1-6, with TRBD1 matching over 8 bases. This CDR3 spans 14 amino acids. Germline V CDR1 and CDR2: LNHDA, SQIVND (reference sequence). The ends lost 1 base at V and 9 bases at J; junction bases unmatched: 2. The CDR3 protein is CASSIAGGFSPLHF. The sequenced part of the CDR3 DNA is TGTGCCAGTAGTATAGCAGGGGGCTTTTCACCC.

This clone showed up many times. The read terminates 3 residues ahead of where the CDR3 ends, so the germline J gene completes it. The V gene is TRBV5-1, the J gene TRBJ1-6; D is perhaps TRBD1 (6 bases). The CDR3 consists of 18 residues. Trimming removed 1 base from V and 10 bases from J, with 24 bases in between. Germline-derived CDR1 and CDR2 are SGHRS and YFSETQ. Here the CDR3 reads CASSLSQGTGPWGSPLHF. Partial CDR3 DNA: TGCGCCAGCAGCTTGTCCCAGGGGACCGGACCGTGGGGCTCACCC.

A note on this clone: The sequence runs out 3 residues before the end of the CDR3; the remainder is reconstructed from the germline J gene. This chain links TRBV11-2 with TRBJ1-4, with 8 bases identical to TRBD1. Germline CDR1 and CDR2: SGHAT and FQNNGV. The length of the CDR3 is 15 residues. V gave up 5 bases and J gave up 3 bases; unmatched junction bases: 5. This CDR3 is CASSAFRGPNEKLFF. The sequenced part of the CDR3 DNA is TGTGCCAGCAGCGCCTTCAGGGGGCCTAATGAAAAA.

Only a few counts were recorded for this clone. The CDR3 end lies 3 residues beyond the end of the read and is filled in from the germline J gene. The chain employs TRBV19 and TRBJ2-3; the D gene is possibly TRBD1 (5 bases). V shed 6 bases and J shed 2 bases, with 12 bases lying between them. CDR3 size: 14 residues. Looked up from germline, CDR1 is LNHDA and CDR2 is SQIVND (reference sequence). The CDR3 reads CASSLQGFTDTQYF. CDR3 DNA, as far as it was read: TGTGCCAGTAGCCTCCAGGGCTTCACAGATACG.

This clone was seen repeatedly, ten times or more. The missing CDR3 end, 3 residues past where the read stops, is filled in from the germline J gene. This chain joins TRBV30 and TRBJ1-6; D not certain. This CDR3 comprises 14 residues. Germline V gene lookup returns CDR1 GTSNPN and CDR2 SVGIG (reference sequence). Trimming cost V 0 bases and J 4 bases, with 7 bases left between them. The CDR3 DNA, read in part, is TGTGCCTGGAGTGTACGCACTTATAATTCACCC. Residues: CAWSVRTYNSP. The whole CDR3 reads CAWSVRTYNSPLHF.

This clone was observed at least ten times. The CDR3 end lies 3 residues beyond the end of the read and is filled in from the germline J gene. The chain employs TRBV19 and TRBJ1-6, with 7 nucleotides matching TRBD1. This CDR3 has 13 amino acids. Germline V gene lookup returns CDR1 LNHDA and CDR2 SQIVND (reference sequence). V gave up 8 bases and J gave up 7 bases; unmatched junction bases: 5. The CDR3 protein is CASRQGWNSPLHF. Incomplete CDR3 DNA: TGTGCCAGTCGACAGGGTTGGAATTCACCC.

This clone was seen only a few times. Incomplete CDR3 DNA: TGTGCCAGCAGTACAGGGTTCAATCAGCCC. Its translation: CASSTGFNQP. The full CDR3 protein reads CASSTGFNQPQHF. The rearrangement links TRBV2 to TRBJ1-5, with D perhaps TRBD1 (6 bases). The CDR3 end lies 3 residues beyond the end of the read and is filled in from the germline J gene. Germline V lookup: CDR1 SNHLY, CDR2 FYNNEI. CDR3 length: 13 residues. Deletions cut 5 bases from V and 3 bases from J, with 8 bases between. The whole variable domain, remainder taken from reference TRBV2 and TRBJ1-5, is EPEVTQTPSHQVTQMGQEVILRCVPISNHLYFYWYRQILGQKVEFLVSFYNNEISEKSEIFDDQFSVERPDGSNFTLKIRSTKLEDSAMYFCASSTGFNQPQHFGDGTRLSIL.